A single sample is the source of the 15 T cell receptor beta chains below, sequenced in a study of T-cell reconstitution after alpha-beta-depleted transplantation in children. Unique molecular identifiers were used to barcode this TCRbeta library. TCRdb used MiXCR to reprocess the PCR reads, holding one entry per CDR3 protein. The sample contains approximately 300,000 distinct CDR3 sequences, around 10% of which appear only once. This material consisted of peripheral blood, taken 180 days after TCRalphabeta/CD19-depleted stem cell transplant. These receptors were obtained from a male patient between 2 and 10 years old who had a stem cell transplant for chronic granulomatous disease, so the T cells may come from the graft donor.

At least ten counts were recorded for this clonotype. This sequence joins TRBV5-5 and TRBJ2-7, with 8 bases aligning to TRBD2. Unmatched junction bases numbered 8, after V lost 0 bases and J lost 3 bases. The CDR3 runs 16 residues. CDR1 SGHKS and CDR2 YYEKEE come from the germline V gene (reference sequence). DNA for the CDR3: TGTGCCAGCAGCTTGGAGGTAGCGGGAATGCTCTACGAGCAGTACTTC. Translating it yields CASSLEVAGMLYEQYF.

In its sample, this clonotype was seen many times. The rearrangement joins TRBV20-1 to TRBJ2-2; tentatively, D is TRBD2 (6 bases). The germline V gene has CDR1 DFQATT and CDR2 SNEGSKA (reference sequence). The germline V and J ends were trimmed by 5 bases and 4 bases, with 11 bases remaining between them. The CDR3 is 13 amino acids. The CDR3 region has the DNA TGCAGTGCTCCTCATAGCGGCACCGGGGAGCTGTTTTTT. Translating it yields CSAPHSGTGELFF.

This clonotype was found many times. The chain joins TRBV11-2 to TRBJ2-2, with TRBD1 as a possible D gene (5 bases). This CDR3 region has 13 residues. Germline values: CDR1 SGHAT, CDR2 FQNNGV. Trimming shortened V by 6 bases and J by 4 bases, and 9 bases separated the two germline ends. The CDR3 region is CASRGVGTGELFF. The CDR3 region has the DNA TGTGCCAGCAGAGGGGTGGGCACCGGGGAGCTGTTTTTT.

The chain joins TRBV29-1 to TRBJ2-7; no reliable D call. Trimming left V 5 bases short and J 3 bases short, with 8 bases between. This CDR3 has 11 amino acids. CDR1 SQVTM and CDR2 ANQGSEA come from the germline V gene. In DNA form, the CDR3 reads TGCAGCGTTATGGGAAACTACGAGCAGTACTTC. It codes for CSVMGNYEQYF.

The chain combines TRBV7-2 with TRBJ1-2, with D possibly being TRBD1 (6 bases). The CDR3 has 11 amino acids. Trimming shortened V by 2 bases and J by 14 bases, and 12 bases separated the two germline ends. Germline values: CDR1 SGHTA, CDR2 FQGNSA. This CDR3 is CASSLQGSFTF. The CDR3 DNA is TGTGCCAGCAGCTTACAGGGGTCCTTTACCTTC.

This clonotype has at least ten counts. J is TRBJ2-1 and V is TRBV7-2; D gene ambiguous. Germline CDR1 is SGHTA and CDR2 is FQGNSA. This CDR3 has 13 residues. V lost 2 bases and J 8 bases, leaving 10 bases between the germline ends. The CDR3 coding sequence is TGTGCCAGCAGCTTAACCCGGGTGGATGAGCAGTTCTTC. Translated: CASSLTRVDEQFF.

This clonotype appeared many times. The genes are TRBV20-1 and TRBJ2-3; D possibly uses TRBD1 or TRBD2 (6 bases each). This CDR3 contains 15 residues. Between the trimmed V and J ends, which lost 6 bases and 2 bases, there was a span of 18 bases. Germline V gene sequence: CDR1 DFQATT, CDR2 SNEGSKA (reference sequence). CDR3 sequence: CSAVLNGGLTDTQYF. CDR3 in DNA: TGCAGTGCCGTCCTCAATGGGGGGCTCACAGATACGCAGTATTTT.

This clonotype showed up many times. This chain links TRBV28 with TRBJ1-3, with D uncertain. The CDR3 is 15 residues long. V dropped 3 bases and J dropped 2 bases, with 11 bases sitting between them. The V gene's germline CDR1 is MDHEN and CDR2 SYDVKM. DNA of the CDR3: TGTGCCAGCAGTTTTGCTCTGAAACCTGGAAACACCATATATTTT. Translated, it gives CASSFALKPGNTIYF.

There are many counts of this clonotype. The J gene is TRBJ2-7, the V gene TRBV6-2 or TRBV6-3, with 7 bases lining up with TRBD2. The CDR3 loop spans 17 amino acids. Germline CDR1 reads MNHEY; CDR2 reads SVGEGT. V lost 0 bases, J lost 7 bases, and 15 bases stayed unmatched. The CDR3 DNA sequence: TGTGCCAGCAGTTACTCCCGGGTGGCGCGGGACTATCGGGAGCAGTACTTC. The encoded protein is CASSYSRVARDYREQYF.

The CDR3 nucleotides are TGCAGTGCTAGCCAACTAGCGGGGTACAATGAGCAGTTCTTC. It is translated as CSASQLAGYNEQFF. The chain has TRBV20-1 and TRBJ2-1; TRBD2 aligns across 10 bases. The length of the CDR3 is 14 residues. CDR1 and CDR2 (germline): DFQATT, SNEGSKA (reference sequence). The junction had 3 bases not matched to a gene; V was cut back by 3 bases and J by 4 bases.

This clonotype has more than one count but fewer than ten. This rearrangement joins TRBV5-1 to TRBJ2-4; the D gene is possibly TRBD2 (10 bases). This CDR3 region has 19 residues. CDR1 is SGHRS and CDR2 is YFSETQ in the germline V gene. Trimming shortened V by 5 bases and J by 6 bases, and 30 bases separated the two germline ends. The CDR3 spells CASRTGTGSRAGGGNIQYF. CDR3 DNA sequence: TGCGCCAGCAGGACCGGGACAGGGTCACGAGCGGGGGGGGGAAACATTCAGTACTTC. The full variable domain, completed using reference TRBV5-1 and TRBJ2-4, is KAGVTQTPRYLIKTRGQQVTLSCSPISGHRSVSWYQQTPGQGLQFLFEYFSETQRNKGNFPGRFSGRQFSNSRSEMNVSTLELGDSALYLCASRTGTGSRAGGGNIQYFGAGTRLSVL.

This clonotype was seen many times. This sequence joins TRBV5-1 and TRBJ2-1, with 7 bases lining up with TRBD1. There are 14 residues in the CDR3. V lost 2 bases to trimming and J lost 4 bases; unmatched junction nucleotides: 3. CDR1 is SGHRS and CDR2 is YFSETQ in the germline V gene. CDR3 protein: CASSLHRGYNEQFF. Written as DNA, the CDR3 is TGCGCCAGCAGCTTACACAGGGGTTACAATGAGCAGTTCTTC.

The sample holds many counts of this clonotype. The V gene is TRBV20-1, the J gene TRBJ2-7; 13 bases agree with TRBD2. CDR3 length: 16 amino acids. V dropped 3 bases and J dropped 4; count of bases not matched to a gene: 9. Germline assignment: CDR1 DFQATT and CDR2 SNEGSKA (reference sequence). The CDR3 sequence: CSASVLAGGPRYEQYF. In DNA form, the CDR3 reads TGCAGTGCTAGCGTACTAGCGGGAGGGCCGAGATACGAGCAGTACTTC.

This clonotype was seen once. The J gene is TRBJ1-4, the V gene TRBV20-1, with 9 nucleotides matching TRBD1. CDR3 length equals 14 residues. Germline V gene data show CDR1 as DFQATT and CDR2 as SNEGSKA (reference sequence). Germline trimming cut 6 bases from V and 9 bases from J; bases unmatched to any gene: 11. The CDR3 protein is CSARQGTGCQKLFF. The CDR3 DNA sequence: TGCAGTGCGAGACAAGGGACAGGGTGTCAAAAACTGTTTTTT.

A note on this clonotype: A much bigger clone sits one base away, suggesting this may be a read error. The CDR3 loop reads CASSPNSTGRCGYTF. The CDR3 DNA reads as TGTGCCAGCTCACCTAACTCGACAGGACGCTGTGGCTACACCTTC. The chain links TRBV18 to TRBJ1-2, with D possibly TRBD1 on 6 matching bases. V gave up 3 bases and J gave up 7 bases, with 18 bases separating them. Germline-derived CDR1 and CDR2 are KGHSH and LQKENI. The CDR3 extends over 15 amino acids.